One and the same sample provided the 25 T cell receptor beta chains below, sequenced in a study of blood T cell repertoires in COVID-19 (dated by TCRdb to 2020 to 2022). Library creation used the immunoSEQ multiplex PCR assay. This immuneACCESS table, as held by TCRdb, lists in-frame sequences with V and J called but not all clones. Of the missing ones, under half trace to an unresolved V gene in checked studies; the others have no known cause. The sample includes about 95,000 clones, with more than 70% observed a single time. The top ten hold about a sixth of the sample. Material for sequencing was peripheral blood. These receptors originate from a human donor in a cohort sampled during active COVID-19.

In nucleotides, the CDR3 is TGCGCCAGCAGGGCGGTCGTAGAAGGCACTGAAGCTTTCTTT. Translated: CASRAVVEGTEAFF. J is TRBJ1-1 and V is TRBV5-1; no clear D. The V end lost 5 bases, the J end lost 4 bases, and 15 bases lay between the germline ends. Looked up from germline, CDR1 is SGHRS and CDR2 is YFSETQ. This CDR3 is built from 14 residues.

This clone was counted a few times. The gene calls are TRBV29-1 and TRBJ2-1, with 8 bases lining up with TRBD1. Germline V gives CDR1 SQVTM, CDR2 ANQGSEA. The junction had 8 bases not matched to a gene; V was cut back by 7 bases and J by 6 bases. The CDR3 runs 13 residues. CDR3 nucleotides: TGCAGCGCTGCACTAGGACAGGGCAATGAGCAGTTCTTC. Residues: CSAALGQGNEQFF.

The sample holds one count of this clone. The chain carries TRBV19 and TRBJ2-1; no reliable D call. CDR3 length: 16 residues. Germline values: CDR1 LNHDA, CDR2 SQIVND (reference sequence). Trimming took 4 bases from V and 9 from J, leaving 22 bases between them. The CDR3 nucleotides read TGTGCCAGTAGTACCCTCGGTGCTAGTATGTTTGCTGAGCAGTTCTTC. It translates to CASSTLGASMFAEQFF. Full variable domain (outside the CDR3, taken from reference TRBV19 and TRBJ2-1): DGGITQSPKYLFRKEGQNVTLSCEQNLNHDAMYWYRQDPGQGLRLIYYSQIVNDFQKGDIAEGYSVSREKKESFPLTVTSAQKNPTAFYLCASSTLGASMFAEQFFGPGTRLTVL.

This chain joins TRBV7-8 and TRBJ1-1; 8 nucleotides match TRBD1. With 5 bases clipped from V and 4 bases from J, the junction kept 18 bases outside the gene matches. CDR1 SGHVS and CDR2 FQNEAQ come from the germline V gene. This CDR3 has 18 amino acids. This CDR3 is CASSRKPTGTGVPTEAFF. The CDR3 DNA follows: TGTGCCAGCAGCCGCAAACCAACCGGGACAGGAGTCCCCACTGAAGCTTTCTTT.

The V gene is TRBV19, the J gene TRBJ1-5; D is unclear. Germline values: CDR1 LNHDA, CDR2 SQIVND (reference sequence). The CDR3 sequence is 16 residues long. V was trimmed by 0 bases and J by 0 bases, leaving 9 bases between them. The CDR3 spells CASSIEEDYSNQPQHF. DNA for the CDR3: TGTGCCAGTAGTATAGAGGAAGACTATAGCAATCAGCCCCAGCATTTT.

The J gene is TRBJ1-2, the V gene TRBV6-5; TRBD1 is a possible D gene (6 bases). CDR3 length: 13 residues. V was cut by 2 bases and J by 7 bases, with 11 bases left in between. Germline assignment: CDR1 MNHEY and CDR2 SVGAGI. The CDR3 loop is CASSYTTGFGYTF. CDR3 in DNA: TGTGCCAGCAGTTACACCACAGGGTTTGGCTACACCTTC.

V and J are TRBV19 and TRBJ1-1; 12 nucleotides align to TRBD1. This CDR3 spans 15 amino acids. Trimming removed 3 bases from V and 8 bases from J; junction bases left unmatched: 7. The germline CDR1 and CDR2 sequences are LNHDA and SQIVND (reference sequence). The CDR3 here is CASSIAGTGGSEAFF. Here the CDR3 DNA reads TGTGCCAGTAGTATCGCCGGGACAGGGGGCTCCGAAGCTTTCTTT.

The chain links TRBV14 to TRBJ2-7; 10 bases map to TRBD1. The germline CDR1 and CDR2 sequences are SGHDN and FVKESK. The CDR3 runs 13 residues. J lost 6 bases, V lost 6 bases, and 5 bases had no gene match. The CDR3 nucleotides read TGTGCCAGCAGAGGACAGGGGGTAAGCGAGCAGTACTTC. Translated, it gives CASRGQGVSEQYF.

This clone was detected only once. The sample contains more than one DNA sequence encoding this CDR3. The genes are TRBV3-1 (or the pseudogene TRBV3-2) and TRBJ1-1; D is perhaps TRBD1 (5 bases). CDR3 length equals 13 residues. V shed 6 bases and J shed 2 bases, with 10 bases lying between them. The germline V gene encodes CDR1 LGHDT and CDR2 YNNKEL (reference sequence). The chain's CDR3 is CASSPGGNTEAFF. The CDR3 coding sequence is TGTGCCAGCAGTCCGGGGGGTAACACTGAAGCTTTCTTT.

This sequence joins TRBV5-6 and TRBJ2-5; a weak D match, TRBD2 (6 bases). This CDR3 has 13 amino acids. Germline V CDR1 and CDR2: SGHDT, YYEEEE. The germline V and J ends were trimmed by 4 bases and 9 bases, with 16 bases remaining between them. This CDR3 reads CASSQAGSGSQYF. The CDR3 DNA sequence: TGTGCCAGCAGCCAGGCGGGGTCGGGGTCCCAGTACTTC.

The chain recombines TRBV7-8 with TRBJ1-2; 7 bases are a match to TRBD1. Per germline, CDR1 SGHVS and CDR2 FQNEAQ. This CDR3 has 16 residues. The J segment lost 7 bases and the V segment lost 2 bases, leaving 13 bases of the junction unmatched. CDR3 in amino acids: CASSLTPLTGLSGYTF. The CDR3 DNA reads TGTGCCAGCAGCTTAACCCCCTTGACAGGGTTGAGTGGCTACACCTTC. The full variable domain, with the rest looked up from reference TRBV7-8 and TRBJ1-2, is GAGVSQSPRYKVAKRGQDVALRCDPISGHVSLFWYQQALGQGPEFLTYFQNEAQLDKSGLPSDRFFAERPEGSVSTLKIQRTQQEDSAVYLCASSLTPLTGLSGYTFGSGTRLTVV.

This chain uses TRBV9 with TRBJ2-1, with D perhaps TRBD2 (6 bases). The CDR3 extends over 16 amino acids. The V end was cut by 4 bases, the J end by 1 base, with 15 bases between. Germline CDR1 reads SGDLS; CDR2 reads YYNGEE. CDR3 residues: CASSPPAGRSYNEQFF. Here the CDR3 DNA reads TGTGCCAGCAGCCCCCCGGCGGGGCGTTCCTACAATGAGCAGTTCTTC.

The V and J genes are TRBV4-1 and TRBJ2-4, with 11 bases that match TRBD2. The CDR3 spans 15 residues. With V trimmed by 1 base and J by 13 bases, 9 bases remained unmatched. CDR1 is MGHRA and CDR2 is YSYEKL in the germline V gene. CDR3 sequence reads: CASSQGGLAGYQQYF. The CDR3 nucleotides are TGCGCCAGCAGCCAAGGAGGACTAGCGGGTTATCAACAGTACTTC.

The chain uses TRBV6-5 and TRBJ1-1, with TRBD1 identical over 7 bases. Germline V lookup: CDR1 MNHEY, CDR2 SVGAGI. The CDR3 sequence is 13 residues long. V lost 7 bases and J lost 1; bases outside the gene matches: 3. CDR3 protein: CASKRQGNTEAFF. The CDR3 region has the DNA TGTGCCAGCAAGAGACAGGGGAACACTGAAGCTTTCTTT.

The J gene is TRBJ1-4, the V gene TRBV11-2, with TRBD1 matching 8 bases. J gave up 3 bases and V 7 bases, and 13 bases lay outside the gene matches. Looked up from germline, CDR1 is SGHAT and CDR2 is FQNNGV. The CDR3 totals 17 residues. DNA of the CDR3: TGTGCCAGCACCCAGATGACAGGGGAGTTTTCTAATGAAAAACTGTTTTTT. Translation gives CASTQMTGEFSNEKLFF.

The chain links TRBV6-2 or TRBV6-3 to TRBJ1-2; no firm D call. CDR1 and CDR2 (germline): MNHEY, SVGEGT. V dropped 5 bases and J dropped 6 bases, with 10 bases sitting between them. CDR3 length: 12 amino acids. The CDR3 loop reads CASSLSPNGYTF. CDR3 coding DNA: TGTGCCAGCAGTCTGAGTCCTAATGGCTACACCTTC.

This clone occurred once. The genes are TRBV10-3 and TRBJ1-3; D call uncertain. In germline, CDR1 is ENHRY, CDR2 SYGVKD. There are 14 residues in the CDR3. Between the trimmed V and J ends, which lost 0 bases and 7 bases, there was a span of 10 bases. CDR3: CAISESDYRNTIYF. The DNA of the CDR3 is TGTGCCATCAGTGAGTCTGACTACCGGAACACCATATATTTT.

This chain connects TRBV3-1 (or the pseudogene TRBV3-2) to TRBJ1-6; D uncertain. The CDR3 is 13 amino acids. The V end lost 4 bases, the J end lost 6 bases, and 7 bases lay between the germline ends. In germline, CDR1 is LGHDT, CDR2 YNNKEL (reference sequence). The CDR3 DNA sequence: TGTGCCAGCAGCCGGGAGAGTAATTCACCCCTCCACTTT. Protein product: CASSRESNSPLHF.

This clone occurred a few times. This sequence joins TRBV12-3 or TRBV12-4 and TRBJ1-2; D might be TRBD1 (5 bases). The V gene lost 5 bases and the J gene lost 4 bases, with 11 bases spanning the gap. The CDR3 runs 13 residues. CDR3: CASSLTEFYGYTF. The CDR3 bases are TGTGCCAGCAGTCTGACAGAGTTCTATGGCTACACCTTC.

This clone was found once. The chain joins TRBV14 to TRBJ2-1; 11 bases are a match to TRBD1. Germline loops: CDR1 SGHDN, CDR2 FVKESK. J was trimmed by 9 bases and V by 3 bases; bases with no gene match: 10. The CDR3 runs 16 residues. This chain's CDR3 is CASSHVGPGQGGEQFF. DNA of the CDR3: TGTGCCAGCAGCCACGTAGGACCGGGACAGGGGGGTGAGCAGTTCTTC.

V is TRBV18 and J is TRBJ2-7; TRBD1 matches at 10 bases. The J segment lost 4 bases and the V segment lost 3 bases, leaving 9 bases of the junction unmatched. The CDR3 totals 16 residues. CDR1 is KGHSH and CDR2 is LQKENI in the germline V gene. The DNA of the CDR3 is TGTGCCAGCTCACCCCGACAGGGGGCAGGGATTTACGAGCAGTACTTC. This gives the protein CASSPRQGAGIYEQYF.

CDR3 nucleotide sequence: TGTGCCAGCAGCTTAAGACTAGCGGGCTCCCTAAGGGACAAAAACATTCAGTACTTC. This codes for CASSLRLAGSLRDKNIQYF. The V gene is TRBV11-2, the J gene TRBJ2-4; 10 positions agree with TRBD2. Trimming cost V 2 bases and J 3 bases; bases outside gene matches: 13. CDR1 is SGHAT and CDR2 is FQNNGV in the germline V gene. CDR3 length: 19 amino acids. The full variable domain, in which reference TRBV11-2 and TRBJ2-4 provide the parts outside the CDR3, is EAGVAQSPRYKIIEKRQSVAFWCNPISGHATLYWYQQILGQGPKLLIQFQNNGVVDDSQLPKDRFSAERLKGVDSTLKIQPAKLEDSAVYLCASSLRLAGSLRDKNIQYFGAGTRLSVL.

The chain uses TRBV9 and TRBJ2-2, with D possibly matching TRBD1 (6 bases). V gave up 0 bases and J gave up 6 bases, with 15 bases separating them. The germline gives CDR1 SGDLS, CDR2 YYNGEE. CDR3 length equals 16 residues. CDR3 loop: CASSVDLGQSSGELFF. The CDR3, as DNA: TGTGCCAGCAGCGTAGATTTGGGACAATCTTCCGGGGAGCTGTTTTTT. The complete variable domain, with remaining parts taken from reference TRBV9 and TRBJ2-2, reads DSGVTQTPKHLITATGQRVTLRCSPRSGDLSVYWYQQSLDQGLQFLIQYYNGEERAKGNILERFSAQQFPDLHSELNLSSLELGDSALYFCASSVDLGQSSGELFFGEGSRLTVL.

The genes are TRBV19 and TRBJ1-2; D is unclear. The length of the CDR3 is 12 residues. Trimming cost V 3 bases and J 3 bases, with 5 bases left between them. Germline CDR1 LNHDA, CDR2 SQIVND (reference sequence). CDR3 in amino acids: CASSMDYYGYTF. The CDR3 region has the DNA TGTGCCAGTAGTATGGACTACTATGGCTACACCTTC.

The V gene is TRBV3-1 (or the pseudogene TRBV3-2), the J gene TRBJ2-2; TRBD2 aligns across 7 bases. Germline V lookup: CDR1 LGHDT, CDR2 YNNKEL (reference sequence). The junction had 7 bases not matched to a gene; V was cut back by 5 bases and J by 4 bases. CDR3 size: 15 residues. CDR3 loop: CASSYTRTSTGELFF. The CDR3, as DNA: TGTGCCAGCAGCTACACAAGGACTAGCACCGGGGAGCTGTTTTTT.